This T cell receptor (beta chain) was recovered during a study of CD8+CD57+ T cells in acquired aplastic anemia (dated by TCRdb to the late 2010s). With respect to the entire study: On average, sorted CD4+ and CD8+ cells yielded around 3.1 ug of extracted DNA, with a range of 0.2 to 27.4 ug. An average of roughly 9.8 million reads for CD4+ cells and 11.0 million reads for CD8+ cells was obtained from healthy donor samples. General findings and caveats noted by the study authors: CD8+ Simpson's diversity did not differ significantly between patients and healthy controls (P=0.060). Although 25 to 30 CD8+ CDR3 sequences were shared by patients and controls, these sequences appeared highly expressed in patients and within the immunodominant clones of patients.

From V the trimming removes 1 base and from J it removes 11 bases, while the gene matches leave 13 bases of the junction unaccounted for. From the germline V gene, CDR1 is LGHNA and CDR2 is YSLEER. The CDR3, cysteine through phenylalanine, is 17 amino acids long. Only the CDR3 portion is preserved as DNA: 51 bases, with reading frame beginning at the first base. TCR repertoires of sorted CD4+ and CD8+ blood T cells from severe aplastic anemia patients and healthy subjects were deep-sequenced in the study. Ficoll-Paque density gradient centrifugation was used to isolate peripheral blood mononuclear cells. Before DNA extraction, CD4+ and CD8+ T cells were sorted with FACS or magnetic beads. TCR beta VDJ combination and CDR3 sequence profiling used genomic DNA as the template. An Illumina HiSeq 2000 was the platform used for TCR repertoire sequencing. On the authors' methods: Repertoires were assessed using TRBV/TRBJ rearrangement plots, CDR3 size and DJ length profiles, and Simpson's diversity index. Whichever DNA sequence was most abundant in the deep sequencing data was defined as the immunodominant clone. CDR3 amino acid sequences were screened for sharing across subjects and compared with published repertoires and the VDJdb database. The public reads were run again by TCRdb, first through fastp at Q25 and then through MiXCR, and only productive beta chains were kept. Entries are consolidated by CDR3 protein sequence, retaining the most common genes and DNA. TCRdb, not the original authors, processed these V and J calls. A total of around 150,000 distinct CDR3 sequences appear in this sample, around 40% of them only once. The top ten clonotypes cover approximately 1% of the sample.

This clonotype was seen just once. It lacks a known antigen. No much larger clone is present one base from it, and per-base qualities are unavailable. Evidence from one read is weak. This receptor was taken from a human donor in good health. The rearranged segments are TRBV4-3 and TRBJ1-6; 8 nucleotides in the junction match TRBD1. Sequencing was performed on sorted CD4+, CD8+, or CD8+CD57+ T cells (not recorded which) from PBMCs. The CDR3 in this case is CASSQVRLTGGDTPLHF. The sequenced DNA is TGCGCCAGCAGCCAAGTCCGACTTACAGGGGGGGATACACCCCTCCACTTT.